The clone carrying this TCR beta chain was detected only a few times. Its target is unknown. The 5'RACE method, run with constant-segment primers, produced TCR alpha and TCR beta cDNA libraries (carrying sample barcodes and UMIs). Each CDR3 protein is one row after TCRdb ran MiXCR on the 5' RACE reads. The sample has roughly 12,000 distinct CDR3 sequences, about 14% seen once. This sample is part of a study of T-cell memory formation after mild COVID-19. Findings and limits, study-wide: Cross-reactive memory appears to have joined, as suggested by some responding clones showing up in pre-infection memory. Confirmation was lacking for SARS-CoV-2 specificity of second-wave clones that peaked on day 37.

The germline gives CDR1 LGHDT, CDR2 YNNKEL (reference sequence). The CDR3 has 17 amino acids. With V trimmed by 4 bases and J by 3 bases, 13 bases remained unmatched. The chain employs TRBV3-1 and TRBJ2-7, with 9 bases lining up with TRBD2. The sample comprised PBMCs or a T cell subset sorted from them (not recorded which). This sequence was found in a young man who had mild COVID-19 (a few samples of this study predate the infection). Cell type and time point are not known. The CDR3 DNA is TGTGCCAGCAGCCCCGGGAGCGGGGGGCCACGATTCTACGAGCAGTACTTC. The encoded protein is CASSPGSGGPRFYEQYF.